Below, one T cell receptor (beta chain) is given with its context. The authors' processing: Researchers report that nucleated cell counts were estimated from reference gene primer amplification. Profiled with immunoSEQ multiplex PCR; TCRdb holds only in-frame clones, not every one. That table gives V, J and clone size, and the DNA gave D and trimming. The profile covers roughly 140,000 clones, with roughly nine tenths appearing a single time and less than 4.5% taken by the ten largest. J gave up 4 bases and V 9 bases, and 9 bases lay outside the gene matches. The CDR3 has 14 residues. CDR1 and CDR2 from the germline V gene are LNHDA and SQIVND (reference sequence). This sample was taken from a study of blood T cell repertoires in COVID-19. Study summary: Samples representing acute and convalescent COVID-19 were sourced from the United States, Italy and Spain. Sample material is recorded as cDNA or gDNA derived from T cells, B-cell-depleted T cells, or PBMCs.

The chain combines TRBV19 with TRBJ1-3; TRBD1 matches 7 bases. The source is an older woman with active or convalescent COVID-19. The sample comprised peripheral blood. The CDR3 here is CASNDRVSGNTIYF. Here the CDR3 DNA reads TGTGCCAGCAACGACAGGGTCTCCGGAAACACCATATATTTT.